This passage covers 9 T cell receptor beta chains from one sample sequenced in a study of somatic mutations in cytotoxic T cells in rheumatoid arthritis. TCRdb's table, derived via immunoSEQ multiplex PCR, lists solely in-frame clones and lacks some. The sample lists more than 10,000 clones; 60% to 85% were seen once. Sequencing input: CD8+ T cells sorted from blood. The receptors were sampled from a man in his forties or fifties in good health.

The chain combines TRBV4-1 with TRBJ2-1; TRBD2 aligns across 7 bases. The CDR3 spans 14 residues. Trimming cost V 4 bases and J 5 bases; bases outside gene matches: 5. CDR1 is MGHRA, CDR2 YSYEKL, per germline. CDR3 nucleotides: TGCGCCAGCAGCCGAGGTGGGGGGGACAATGAGCAGTTCTTC. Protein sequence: CASSRGGGDNEQFF.

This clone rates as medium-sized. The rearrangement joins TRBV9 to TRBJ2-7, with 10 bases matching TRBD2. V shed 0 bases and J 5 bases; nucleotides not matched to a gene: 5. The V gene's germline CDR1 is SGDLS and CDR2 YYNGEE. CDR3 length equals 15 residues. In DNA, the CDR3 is TGTGCCAGCAGCGTAGGGTCTAGCGGGAGCCACGAGCAGTACTTC. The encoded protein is CASSVGSSGSHEQYF.

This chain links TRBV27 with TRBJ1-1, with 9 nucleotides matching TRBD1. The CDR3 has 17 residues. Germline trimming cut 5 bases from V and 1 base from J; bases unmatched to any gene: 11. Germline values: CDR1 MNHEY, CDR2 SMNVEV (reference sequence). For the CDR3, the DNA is TGTGCCAGCAGTCTGACCTGGGACAGGGTGAGGAACACTGAAGCTTTCTTT. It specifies CASSLTWDRVRNTEAFF.

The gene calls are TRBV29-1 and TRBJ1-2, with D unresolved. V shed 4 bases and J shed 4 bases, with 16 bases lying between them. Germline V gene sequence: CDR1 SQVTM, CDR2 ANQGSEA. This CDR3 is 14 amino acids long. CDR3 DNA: TGCAGCGTTGTGGAGGCCGTCACCTCCTATGGCTACACCTTC. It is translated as CSVVEAVTSYGYTF.

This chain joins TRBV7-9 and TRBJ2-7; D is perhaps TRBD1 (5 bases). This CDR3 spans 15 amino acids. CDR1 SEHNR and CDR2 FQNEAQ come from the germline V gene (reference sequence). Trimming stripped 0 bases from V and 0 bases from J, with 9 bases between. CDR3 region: CASSLAQGVSYEQYF. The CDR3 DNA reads TGTGCCAGCAGCTTAGCGCAAGGGGTCTCCTACGAGCAGTACTTC.

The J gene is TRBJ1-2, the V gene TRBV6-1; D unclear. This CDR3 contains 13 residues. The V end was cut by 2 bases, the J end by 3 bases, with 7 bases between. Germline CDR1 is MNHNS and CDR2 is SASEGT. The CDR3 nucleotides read TGTGCCAGCAGTGAAATAACGGACTATGGCTACACCTTC. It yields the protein CASSEITDYGYTF.

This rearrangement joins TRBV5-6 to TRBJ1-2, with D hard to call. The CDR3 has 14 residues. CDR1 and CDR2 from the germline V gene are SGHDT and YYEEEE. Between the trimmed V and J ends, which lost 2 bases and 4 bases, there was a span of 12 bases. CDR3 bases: TGTGCCAGCAGCTTTGGAGATTCCTCCTATGGCTACACCTTC. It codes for CASSFGDSSYGYTF.

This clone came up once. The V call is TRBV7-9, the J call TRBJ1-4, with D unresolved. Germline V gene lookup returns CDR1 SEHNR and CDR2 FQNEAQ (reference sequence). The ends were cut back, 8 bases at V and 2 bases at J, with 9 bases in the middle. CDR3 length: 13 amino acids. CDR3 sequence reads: CASSGKTNEKLFF. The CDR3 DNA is TGTGCCAGCTCGGGGAAGACTAATGAAAAACTGTTTTTT.

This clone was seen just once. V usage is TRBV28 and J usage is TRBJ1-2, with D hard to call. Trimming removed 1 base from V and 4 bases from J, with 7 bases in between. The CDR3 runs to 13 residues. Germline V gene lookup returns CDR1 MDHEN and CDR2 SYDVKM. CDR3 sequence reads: CASSLYGSYGYTF. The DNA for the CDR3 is TGTGCCAGCAGTTTATACGGGAGCTATGGCTACACCTTC.